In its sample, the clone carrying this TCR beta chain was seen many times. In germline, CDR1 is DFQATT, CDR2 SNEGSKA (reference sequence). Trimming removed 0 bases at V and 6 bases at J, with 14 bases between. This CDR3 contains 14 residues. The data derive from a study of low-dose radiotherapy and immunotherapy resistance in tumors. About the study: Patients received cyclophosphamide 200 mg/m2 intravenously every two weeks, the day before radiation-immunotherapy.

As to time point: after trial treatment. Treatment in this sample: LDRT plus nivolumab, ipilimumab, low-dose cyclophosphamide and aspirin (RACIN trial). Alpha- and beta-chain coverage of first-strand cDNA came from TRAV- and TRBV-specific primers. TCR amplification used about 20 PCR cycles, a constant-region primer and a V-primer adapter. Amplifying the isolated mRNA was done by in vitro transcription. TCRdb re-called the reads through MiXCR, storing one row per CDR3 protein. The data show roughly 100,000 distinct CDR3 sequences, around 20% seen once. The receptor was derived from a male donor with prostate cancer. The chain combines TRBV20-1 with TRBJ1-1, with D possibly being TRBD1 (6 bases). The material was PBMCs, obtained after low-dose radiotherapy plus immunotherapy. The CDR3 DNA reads TGCAGTGCTAGAGAGCGGGGGCGCTTACCTGAAGCTTTCTTT. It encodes CSARERGRLPEAFF.